The T cell receptor beta chain under discussion was sequenced for a study of T cell responses to AZD1222 COVID-19 vaccine. Germline V lookup: CDR1 MNHEY, CDR2 SVGAGI. The germline V and J ends were trimmed by 0 bases and 7 bases, with 13 bases remaining between them. The CDR3 runs to 15 residues. Sequencing used immunoSEQ multiplex PCR; TCRdb keeps in-frame clones, though not all of them. The sample carries 95,000 to 150,000 clones, less than 90% recorded once. The chain carries TRBV6-5 and TRBJ2-1; the D gene is possibly TRBD2 (7 bases). This sample comprised peripheral blood, obtained on day 0 of AZD1222 vaccination. The TCR was taken from an adult in good health. In DNA form, the CDR3 reads TGTGCCAGCAGTTACTCGACGGGGGGCGGGAATGAGCAGTTCTTC. Its translation is CASSYSTGGGNEQFF.